Described below is a single T cell receptor (beta chain) sequence and its context. The antigen is undetermined. The data were obtained in a study of OX40 agonist ivuxolimab in advanced cancers. About the research overall: Ivuxolimab, an agonist antibody against OX40 (CD134), was given to patients. Study-level points and caveats: The study did not work out the antigen specificity of the expanded peripheral T cells.

Sequenced by immunoSEQ multiplex PCR; TCRdb stores in-frame clones only, minus some. The sample includes just over 90,000 clones, approximately 94% seen only once; the top ten take about 2.6%. Trimming shortened V by 2 bases and J by 1 base, and 14 bases separated the two germline ends. The V gene's germline CDR1 is MNHEY and CDR2 SVGAGI. This CDR3 comprises 16 residues. The cohort excluded patients with autoimmune disease history or systemic immunosuppression. The rearrangement joins TRBV6-5 to TRBJ1-1; D gene unclear. The source was CD4+ or CD8+ T cells sorted from blood, collected in a trial of the OX40 agonist ivuxolimab. The sequence was obtained from an adult with an advanced solid tumor such as melanoma, head and neck, liver or kidney cancer. CDR3 sequence: CASSYGNLGGNTEAFF. DNA for the CDR3: TGTGCCAGCAGTTACGGGAATCTCGGCGGGAACACTGAAGCTTTCTTT.